Included here is one T cell receptor (beta chain) sequence, with context. This sample stems from a study of shared clonotypes between healthy human individuals. Study details: Donors were two women and a few men aged 18 to 49.

The protocol was immunoSEQ multiplex PCR, while the TCRdb copy is restricted to in-frame clones and leaves out a portion. This table holds hundreds of thousands of clones, about 95% found once. CD45RO-negative, CCR7-positively selected cells formed the naive CD8 fraction, excluding terminally differentiated effector memory CD45RA+ cells. The receptor was derived from a woman aged 25-40 years in good health. Sequenced: naive CD8+ T cells sorted from blood.

The CDR3 DNA follows: TGTGCCAGCAGCGATGCCTGGGACAAGCAAGTTGGCTACACCTTC. Translating gives CASSDAWDKQVGYTF. The chain couples TRBV11-2 to TRBJ1-2; maybe TRBD1 (6 bases). This CDR3 spans 15 amino acids. V shed 5 bases and J shed 7 bases, with 20 bases lying between them. CDR1 is SGHAT, CDR2 FQNNGV, per germline.